This TCR beta chain comes out of a study of T cell repertoires in aging, cancer and after chemotherapy. Study-wide background: Six age groups, ranging from 30 or younger to 70 or older, included the donors. Glioblastoma patients receiving temozolomide-based therapy gave paired samples before and after chemotherapy. The whole study produced a dataset of millions of TCR reads. General study findings and limits: In cancer patients, declining TCR diversity with age involved lost richness and lost evenness.

The CDR3 runs to 13 residues. Germline lookup yields CDR1 MNHEY and CDR2 SVGAGI. V was shortened by 0 bases and J by 3 bases, with 6 bases between the two germline ends. This clonotype was seen more than once but under ten times. Antigen specificity is unknown. Peripheral blood genomic DNA, not sorted cells or RNA, was the template. A mixed TRB-A/B primer pool amplified rearranged TRB by multiplex touch-down PCR. Each CDR3 protein gets one entry after TCRdb re-called the multiplex PCR reads with MiXCR. This table holds fewer than 1,500 distinct CDR3 sequences, less than 30% found once. The sample was blood. This rearrangement joins TRBV6-5 to TRBJ2-7, with D unclear. The sequence derives from a human donor with a solid tumor. CDR3 in amino acids: CASSYSDGYEQYF. As DNA, the CDR3 is TGTGCCAGCAGTTACTCGGACGGCTACGAGCAGTACTTC.